What follows are 17 T cell receptor beta chains derived from one specimen sequenced in a study of CD8+ T cells in alopecia areata. Extracted from the samples, RNA was reverse transcribed into cDNA to serve as the sequencing template. The table came from immunoSEQ multiplex PCR; TCRdb's copy has only in-frame clones and leaves some out. Found here are 130,000 to 150,000 clones, 45% to 60% of them singletons; the top ten hold around 1%. The sample here was CD4+ T cells sorted from blood, taken at week 0. These receptors were obtained from a human donor with alopecia areata.

The genes are TRBV30 and TRBJ2-6, with no clear D. The V gene lost 1 base and the J gene lost 4 bases, with 2 bases spanning the gap. Germline V gene sequence: CDR1 GTSNPN, CDR2 SVGIG (reference sequence). The CDR3 runs 12 residues. The CDR3 here is CAWSGGANVLTF. For the CDR3, the DNA is TGTGCCTGGAGTGGAGGGGCCAACGTCCTGACTTTC.

The V call is TRBV7-9, the J call TRBJ2-7; 7 bases line up with TRBD2. In germline, CDR1 is SEHNR, CDR2 FQNEAQ (reference sequence). Trimming took 1 base from V and 5 from J; bases not matched to a gene: 5. The CDR3 consists of 14 residues. The CDR3 nucleotides read TGTGCCAGCAGCTTAGTGGGAGGGCCCCACGAGCAGTACTTC. Amino acids: CASSLVGGPHEQYF.

This clone is a singleton in its sample. The chain links TRBV5-1 to TRBJ2-7; 8 nucleotides agree with TRBD2. Germline trimming cut 4 bases from V and 7 bases from J; bases unmatched to any gene: 7. CDR1 is SGHRS and CDR2 is YFSETQ in the germline V gene. The CDR3 contains 13 residues. The CDR3 coding sequence is TGCGCCAGCAGCGGGACTAGATTTGGGGAGCAGTACTTC. Amino acids: CASSGTRFGEQYF.

A few counts support this clone. The J gene is TRBJ2-1, the V gene TRBV15, with 8 bases lining up with TRBD2. Germline V lookup: CDR1 LNHNV, CDR2 YYDKDF (reference sequence). The CDR3 has 15 amino acids. After removal of 0 bases from V and 8 bases from J, the junction contained 6 bases not matched to a gene. CDR3 nucleotides: TGTGCCACCAGCAGAGATCGGAGCGGGAGCGATGAGCAGTTCTTC. Encoded protein: CATSRDRSGSDEQFF.

The chain employs TRBV7-2 and TRBJ2-3, with a tentative D call TRBD2 (5 bases). Germline V gene data show CDR1 as SGHTA and CDR2 as FQGNSA. The CDR3 runs 17 residues. Between the trimmed V and J ends, which lost 5 bases and 3 bases, there was a span of 21 bases. The CDR3: CASSLQAAGIVTDTQYF. CDR3 coding DNA: TGTGCCAGCAGCCTACAAGCGGCTGGGATAGTGACAGATACGCAGTATTTT.

The CDR3 here is CASSQEGFNEKLFF. In nucleotides, the CDR3 is TGCGCCAGCAGCCAAGAGGGATTTAATGAAAAACTGTTTTTT. The chain couples TRBV4-3 to TRBJ1-4; D not certain. The CDR3 spans 14 residues. Per the germline V gene, CDR1 is LGHNA and CDR2 is YSLEER. V was pared by 0 bases and J by 4 bases, with 6 bases between.

J is TRBJ1-1 and V is TRBV6-5, with 8 bases matching TRBD1. Germline CDR1 reads MNHEY; CDR2 reads SVGAGI. The CDR3 totals 13 residues. After removal of 5 bases from V and 10 bases from J, the junction contained 9 bases not matched to a gene. The CDR3 spells CASSAGQGRRAFF. CDR3 in DNA: TGTGCCAGCAGTGCAGGACAGGGAAGGAGAGCTTTCTTT.

The rearrangement joins TRBV10-3 to TRBJ2-5; 15 nucleotides line up with TRBD2. CDR3 length: 16 residues. Germline lookup yields CDR1 ENHRY and CDR2 SYGVKD. The V segment lost 10 bases and the J segment 2 bases; nucleotides outside the gene matches: 8. CDR3 loop: CATRGGLAGGQETQYF. CDR3 bases: TGTGCCACCCGGGGAGGACTAGCGGGAGGGCAAGAGACCCAGTACTTC.

This clone has a handful of counts. The rearrangement joins TRBV30 to TRBJ2-7; D ambiguous. This CDR3 is built from 10 residues. CDR1 and CDR2 from the germline V gene are GTSNPN and SVGIG (reference sequence). V was cut by 5 bases and J by 3 bases, with 5 bases left in between. The CDR3 spells CAWGNYEQYF. The CDR3 coding sequence is TGTGCCTGGGGTAACTACGAGCAGTACTTC. Full variable domain (remainder filled in from reference TRBV30 and TRBJ2-7): SQTIHQWPATLVQPVGSPLSLECTVEGTSNPNLYWYRQAAGRGLQLLFYSVGIGQISSEVPQNLSASRPQDRQFILSSKKLLLSDSGFYLCAWGNYEQYFGPGTRLTVT.

The chain joins TRBV30 to TRBJ2-7, with TRBD1 identical over 9 bases. Looked up from germline, CDR1 is GTSNPN and CDR2 is SVGIG (reference sequence). There are 15 residues in the CDR3. J lost 8 bases, V lost 6 bases, and 17 bases had no gene match. In DNA form, the CDR3 reads TGTGCCTGTATCCCCGGGACAGGGAAAGGGACCAAGCAGTACTTC. Translated, it gives CACIPGTGKGTKQYF.

This clone was seen a handful of times. The V call is TRBV4-2, the J call TRBJ2-4, with TRBD2 matching 10 bases. Germline-derived CDR1 and CDR2 are LGHNA and YNFKEQ. There are 16 residues in the CDR3. The V segment lost 4 bases and the J segment 8 bases; nucleotides outside the gene matches: 11. CDR3 in amino acids: CASSPAESSGSYIQYF. For the CDR3, the DNA is TGTGCCAGCAGCCCAGCCGAATCTAGCGGGAGTTACATTCAGTACTTC.

The V gene is TRBV5-1, the J gene TRBJ2-3; D is possibly TRBD1 (6 bases). There are 12 residues in the CDR3. The germline V gene has CDR1 SGHRS and CDR2 YFSETQ. Deletions cut 5 bases from V and 10 bases from J, with 14 bases between. Here the CDR3 DNA reads TGCGCCAGCAGTTTACAGGGCGTCGCGCAGTATTTT. Protein product: CASSLQGVAQYF. Looking up the rest from reference TRBV5-1 and TRBJ2-3 gives the full variable domain: KAGVTQTPRYLIKTRGQQVTLSCSPISGHRSVSWYQQTPGQGLQFLFEYFSETQRNKGNFPGRFSGRQFSNSRSEMNVSTLELGDSALYLCASSLQGVAQYFGPGTRLTVL.

The chain is built from TRBV7-9 and TRBJ1-2; D remains ambiguous. Germline CDR1 is SEHNR and CDR2 is FQNEAQ (reference sequence). This CDR3 is 13 amino acids long. The germline V and J ends were trimmed by 3 bases and 4 bases, with 9 bases remaining between them. The CDR3 sequence: CASSLGPVYGYTF. The DNA of the CDR3 is TGTGCCAGCAGCTTGGGTCCGGTCTATGGCTACACCTTC. The whole variable domain, filled in from reference TRBV7-9 and TRBJ1-2, reads DTGVSQNPRHKITKRGQNVTFRCDPISEHNRLYWYRQTLGQGPEFLTYFQNEAQLEKSRLLSDRFSAERPKGSFSTLEIQRTEQGDSAMYLCASSLGPVYGYTFGSGTRLTVV.

The chain uses TRBV7-2 and TRBJ2-1, with a weak D call TRBD1 (6 bases). The CDR3 is 13 amino acids. Trimming removed 5 bases at V and 12 bases at J, with 17 bases between. Germline CDR1 SGHTA, CDR2 FQGNSA. DNA of the CDR3: TGTGCCAGCAGCCCAGACAGGTTCCAGGGGCAGTTCTTC. Amino acid sequence: CASSPDRFQGQFF.

In the case of this clone: This CDR3 is also generated by other DNA sequences in the sample. This rearrangement joins TRBV15 to TRBJ2-7; D unresolved. The V end was cut by 0 bases, the J end by 1 base, with 4 bases between. Per the germline V gene, CDR1 is LNHNV and CDR2 is YYDKDF (reference sequence). The CDR3 spans 13 residues. The CDR3, as DNA: TGTGCCACCAGCAGAGACCGTTCCTACGAGCAGTACTTC. Its protein is CATSRDRSYEQYF.

This clone was detected once. Relative to the germline gene, one junction end is altered; a read error may explain this. The J gene is TRBJ2-5, the V gene TRBV9; tentative D call: TRBD2 (6 bases). Near its end, the DNA agrees better with TRBJ2-7, so the J call may be wrong. CDR3 length: 17 residues. Germline CDR1 is SGDLS and CDR2 is YYNGEE. CDR3 residues: CANSLTPRRLGGYEQYF. As DNA, the CDR3 is TGTGCCAACAGCTTAACCCCCCGGAGGCTGGGGGGCTACGAGCAGTACTTC.

The V gene is TRBV29-1, the J gene TRBJ2-1; 12 nucleotides line up with TRBD2. The trim removed 0 bases at V and 8 bases at J, leaving 14 bases unmatched. The CDR3 has 18 residues. In germline, CDR1 is SQVTM, CDR2 ANQGSEA. CDR3 sequence: CSVEDQIGTSGLGYEQFF. CDR3 in DNA: TGCAGCGTTGAAGACCAAATAGGGACTAGCGGGTTAGGGTATGAGCAGTTCTTC.